In its sample, the clone carrying this T cell receptor (beta chain) was seen a few times. Its antigen is currently unknown. Sequencing used immunoSEQ multiplex PCR; TCRdb keeps in-frame clones, though not all of them. The table records 50,000 to 70,000 clones, roughly 80% of them present only once. Deletions cut 9 bases from V and 8 bases from J, with 16 bases between. The length of the CDR3 is 12 residues. In germline, CDR1 is MNHNY, CDR2 SVGAGI (reference sequence). The entry originates in a study of OX40 agonist ivuxolimab in advanced cancers. Study background: In this cohort, patients received ivuxolimab, an agonistic anti-OX40 (CD134) antibody.

Whole-study findings and limits: At 0.1-3.0 mg/kg, partial responders had clonal expansion among the lowest observed.

With baseline, cycle 4 day 1, and cycle 7 day 1 as timepoints, blood was sampled. The J gene is TRBJ1-1, the V gene TRBV6-6; D unclear. Sequencing used CD4+ or CD8+ T cells sorted from blood, obtained in a trial of the OX40 agonist ivuxolimab. This TCR came from an adult with an advanced solid tumor such as melanoma, head and neck, liver or kidney cancer. CDR3 nucleotides: TGTGCCAGTTTCTTAGAAGTCCGAGAAGCTTTCTTT. Its translation is CASFLEVREAFF.